The source of this TCR beta chain is a study of somatic mutations in cytotoxic T cells in rheumatoid arthritis. Study as a whole: Selected T-cell populations stained with V beta antibodies were isolated by flow sorting to nearly 100% purity; these included V beta1+ cells subjected to TCRB sequencing. Study results and limitations: Within the rheumatoid arthritis patients, CD8+ clonality went up as age increased (Spearman r ~ 0.47). The same was not true of the healthy controls. More than 20% of CD8+ cells belonged to the largest clone in about an eighth of the roughly 60 patients.

About this clone: Its specificity is not known.

Germline CDR1 is MNHEY and CDR2 is SVGAGI. The CDR3 extends over 14 amino acids. Trimming took off 0 bases at V and 1 base at J, with 6 bases between the two ends. Sequenced by immunoSEQ multiplex PCR; TCRdb stores in-frame clones only, minus some. Among 17,000 or so clones listed, just under 85% were seen once. V is TRBV6-5 and J is TRBJ1-2, with D unclear. The specimen sequenced was CD8+ T cells sorted from blood. The TCR comes from an adult with rheumatoid arthritis. The CDR3 DNA sequence: TGTGCCAGCAGTTACTCGACGGATAACTATGGCTACACCTTC. Translated: CASSYSTDNYGYTF.